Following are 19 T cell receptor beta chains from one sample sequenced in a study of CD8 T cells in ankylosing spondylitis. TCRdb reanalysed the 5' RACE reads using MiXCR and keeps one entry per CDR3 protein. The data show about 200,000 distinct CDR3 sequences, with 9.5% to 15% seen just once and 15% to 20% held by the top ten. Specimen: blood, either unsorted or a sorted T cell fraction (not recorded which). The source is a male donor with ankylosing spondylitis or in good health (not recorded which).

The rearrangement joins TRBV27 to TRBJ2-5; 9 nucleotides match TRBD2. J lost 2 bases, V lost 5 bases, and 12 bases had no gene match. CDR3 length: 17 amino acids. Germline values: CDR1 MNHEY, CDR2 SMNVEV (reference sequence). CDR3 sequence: CASSGARSSGVQETQYF. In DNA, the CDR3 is TGTGCCAGCAGTGGGGCTAGGTCTAGCGGGGTTCAAGAGACCCAGTACTTC.

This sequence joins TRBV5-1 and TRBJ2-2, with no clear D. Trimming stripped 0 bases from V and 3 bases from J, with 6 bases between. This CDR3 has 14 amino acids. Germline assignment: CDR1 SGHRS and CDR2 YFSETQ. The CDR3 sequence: CASSLEGYTGELFF. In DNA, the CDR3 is TGCGCCAGCAGCTTGGAGGGTTACACCGGGGAGCTGTTTTTT.

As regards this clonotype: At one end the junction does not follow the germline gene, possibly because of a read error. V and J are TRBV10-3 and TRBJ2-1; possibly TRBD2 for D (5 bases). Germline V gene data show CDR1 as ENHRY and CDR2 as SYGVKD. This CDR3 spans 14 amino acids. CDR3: CAFSEPPGLEEQFF. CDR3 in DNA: TGTGCCTTCAGTGAGCCCCCCGGACTTGAAGAGCAGTTCTTC.

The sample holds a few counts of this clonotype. CDR3 bases: TGTGCCAGCAGCTCAGGGCCCTCTGGCTACACCTTC. This codes for CASSSGPSGYTF. The chain carries TRBV7-9 and TRBJ1-2; weak D call: TRBD1 (5 bases). Germline lookup yields CDR1 SEHNR and CDR2 FQNEAQ (reference sequence). Trimming took 4 bases from V and 7 from J, leaving 10 bases between them. The CDR3 loop spans 12 amino acids.

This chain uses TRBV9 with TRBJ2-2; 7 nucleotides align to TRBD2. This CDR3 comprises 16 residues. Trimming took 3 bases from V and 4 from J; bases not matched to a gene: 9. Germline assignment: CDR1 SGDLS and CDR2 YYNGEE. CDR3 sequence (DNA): TGTGCCAGCAGCGCCCAGGGTTCGGGGGGCACCGGGGAGCTGTTTTTT. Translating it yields CASSAQGSGGTGELFF.

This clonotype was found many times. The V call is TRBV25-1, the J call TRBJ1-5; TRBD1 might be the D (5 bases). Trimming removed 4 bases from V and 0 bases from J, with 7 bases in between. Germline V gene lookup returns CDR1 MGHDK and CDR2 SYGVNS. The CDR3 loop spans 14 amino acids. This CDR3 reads CASSVGVSNQPQHF. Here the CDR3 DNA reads TGTGCCAGCAGTGTGGGGGTTAGCAATCAGCCCCAGCATTTT.

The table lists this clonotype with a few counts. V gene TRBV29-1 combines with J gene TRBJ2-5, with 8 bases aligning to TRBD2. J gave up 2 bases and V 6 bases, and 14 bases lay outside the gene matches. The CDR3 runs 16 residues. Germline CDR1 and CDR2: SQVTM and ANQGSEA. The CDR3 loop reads CSVGSTGGRQQETQYF. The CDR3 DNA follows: TGCAGCGTGGGGTCAACGGGGGGGCGTCAACAAGAGACCCAGTACTTC.

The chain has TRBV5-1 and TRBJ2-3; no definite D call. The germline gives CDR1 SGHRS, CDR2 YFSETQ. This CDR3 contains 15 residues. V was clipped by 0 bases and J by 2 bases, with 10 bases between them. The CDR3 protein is CASSLVAVSTDTQYF. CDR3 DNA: TGCGCCAGCAGCTTGGTGGCGGTATCCACAGATACGCAGTATTTT.

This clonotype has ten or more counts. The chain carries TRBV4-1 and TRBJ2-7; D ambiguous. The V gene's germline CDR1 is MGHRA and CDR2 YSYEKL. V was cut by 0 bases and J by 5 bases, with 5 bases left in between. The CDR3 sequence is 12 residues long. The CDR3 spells CASSQEGNEQYF. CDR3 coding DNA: TGCGCCAGCAGCCAAGAGGGAAACGAGCAGTACTTC.

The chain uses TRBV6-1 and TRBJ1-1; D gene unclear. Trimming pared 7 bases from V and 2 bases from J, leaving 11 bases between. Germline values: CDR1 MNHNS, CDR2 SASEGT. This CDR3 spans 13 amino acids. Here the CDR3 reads CASTLGSNTEAFF. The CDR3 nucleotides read TGTGCCAGCACCCTGGGCAGTAACACTGAAGCTTTCTTT.

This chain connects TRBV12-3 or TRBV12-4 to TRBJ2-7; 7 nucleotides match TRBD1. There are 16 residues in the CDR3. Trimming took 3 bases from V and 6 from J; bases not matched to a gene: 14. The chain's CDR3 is CASSLVTGAFLGEQYF. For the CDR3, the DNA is TGTGCCAGCAGTTTGGTAACAGGGGCCTTCCTTGGCGAGCAGTACTTC.

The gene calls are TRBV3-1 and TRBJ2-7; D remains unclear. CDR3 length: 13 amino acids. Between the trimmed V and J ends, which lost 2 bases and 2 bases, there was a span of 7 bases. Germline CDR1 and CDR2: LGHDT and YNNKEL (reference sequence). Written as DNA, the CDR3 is TGTGCCAGCAGCCAACGGCTTCCCTACGAGCAGTACTTC. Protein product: CASSQRLPYEQYF.

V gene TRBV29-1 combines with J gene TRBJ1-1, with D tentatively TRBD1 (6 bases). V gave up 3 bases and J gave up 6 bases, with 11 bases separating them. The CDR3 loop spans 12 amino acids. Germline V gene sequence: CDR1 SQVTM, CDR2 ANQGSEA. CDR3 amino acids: CSVEFGGPEAFF. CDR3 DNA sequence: TGCAGCGTTGAGTTCGGGGGCCCTGAAGCTTTCTTT.

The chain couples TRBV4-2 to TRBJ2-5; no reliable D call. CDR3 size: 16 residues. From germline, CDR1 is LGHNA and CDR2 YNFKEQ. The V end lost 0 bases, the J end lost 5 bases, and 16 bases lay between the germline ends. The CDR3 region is CASSQEWAERVETQYF. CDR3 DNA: TGTGCCAGCAGCCAAGAGTGGGCAGAAAGGGTGGAGACCCAGTACTTC.

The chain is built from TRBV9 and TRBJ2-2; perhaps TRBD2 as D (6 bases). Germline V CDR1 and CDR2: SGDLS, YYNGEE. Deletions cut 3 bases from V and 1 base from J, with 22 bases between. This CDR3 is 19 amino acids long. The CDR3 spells CASSAPLAYRAGNTGELFF. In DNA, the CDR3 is TGTGCCAGCAGCGCCCCATTAGCTTACCGAGCGGGGAACACCGGGGAGCTGTTTTTT.

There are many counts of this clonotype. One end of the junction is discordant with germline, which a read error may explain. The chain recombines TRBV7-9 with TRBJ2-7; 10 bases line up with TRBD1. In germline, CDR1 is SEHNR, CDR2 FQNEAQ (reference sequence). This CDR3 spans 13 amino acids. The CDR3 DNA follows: TGCGCCAGCAGCTTGGACAGGGGGGACGAGCAGTACTTC. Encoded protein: CASSLDRGDEQYF.

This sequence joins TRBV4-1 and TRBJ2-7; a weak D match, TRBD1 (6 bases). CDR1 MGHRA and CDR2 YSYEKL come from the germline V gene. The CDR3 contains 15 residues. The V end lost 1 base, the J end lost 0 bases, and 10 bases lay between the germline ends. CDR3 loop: CASSQGQDRSYEQYF. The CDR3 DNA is TGCGCCAGCAGCCAAGGACAGGACCGCTCCTACGAGCAGTACTTC.

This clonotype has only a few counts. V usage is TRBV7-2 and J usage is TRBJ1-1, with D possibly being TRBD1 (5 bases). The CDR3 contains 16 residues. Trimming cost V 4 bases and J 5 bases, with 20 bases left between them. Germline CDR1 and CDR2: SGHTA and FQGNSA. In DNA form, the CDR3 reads TGTGCCAGCAGCTCCTCGGGGGTGGGGCAGGGAACTGAAGCTTTCTTT. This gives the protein CASSSSGVGQGTEAFF.

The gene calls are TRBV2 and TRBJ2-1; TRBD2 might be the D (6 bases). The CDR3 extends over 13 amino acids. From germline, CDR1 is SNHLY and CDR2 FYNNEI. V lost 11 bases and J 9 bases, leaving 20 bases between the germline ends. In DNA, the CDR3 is TGTGCCGGGCCGGGACTCACCTGGGGTGAGCAGTTCTTC. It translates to CAGPGLTWGEQFF.